This TCR beta chain was retrieved from a study of blood T cell repertoires in COVID-19. Study as a whole: From the United States, Italy and Spain came samples of acute and convalescent COVID-19. T cells, B-cell-depleted T cells, or PBMCs supplied cDNA or gDNA.

The age range of participants was about 18 to 100 years, with residence in some 25 US areas. Clinical history reported by participants formed the basis on which cohorts were assigned. V lost 4 bases and J lost 8, with 14 bases in between. The germline V gene has CDR1 SNHLY and CDR2 FYNNEI. The CDR3 totals 13 residues. The data were produced by immunoSEQ multiplex PCR, yet TCRdb's version contains in-frame clones alone and is incomplete. Among 490,000 or so clones listed, around 85% were seen once. The TCR comes from a woman aged 55-70 years who had recovered from COVID-19. The J gene is TRBJ1-2, the V gene TRBV2; tentative D call: TRBD1 (6 bases). Sequencing was done on a sample of PBMCs or T cells enriched from blood (not recorded which). CDR3 DNA sequence: TGTGCCAGCAGTGGGGCAGGGGTCGGAGGCTACACCTTC. Translated: CASSGAGVGGYTF.